This passage covers 14 T cell receptor beta chains from one sample sequenced in a study of OX40 agonist ivuxolimab in advanced cancers. TCRdb's copy holds only in-frame clones and misses some; the assay was immunoSEQ multiplex PCR. Of tens of thousands of clones in the sample, around 92% were seen once. The sample was CD4+ or CD8+ T cells sorted from blood, taken in a trial of the OX40 agonist ivuxolimab. The receptors here all came from an adult with an advanced solid tumor such as melanoma, head and neck, liver or kidney cancer.

The V gene is TRBV5-1, the J gene TRBJ2-7, with TRBD1 matching over 7 bases. The CDR3 spans 17 residues. The germline CDR1 and CDR2 sequences are SGHRS and YFSETQ. V lost 4 bases and J lost 2; bases outside the gene matches: 15. The chain's CDR3 is CASSHLIGTEAAYEQYF. The DNA of the CDR3 is TGCGCCAGCAGCCACCTTATCGGGACAGAGGCCGCCTACGAGCAGTACTTC.

V and J are TRBV15 and TRBJ2-7; D remains unclear. This CDR3 is built from 14 residues. Trimming cost V 0 bases and J 4 bases, with 10 bases left between them. The germline CDR1 and CDR2 sequences are LNHNV and YYDKDF (reference sequence). The CDR3 region is CATSRDSAQYEQYF. CDR3 in DNA: TGTGCCACCAGCAGAGATTCGGCTCAGTACGAGCAGTACTTC.

The chain employs TRBV7-9 and TRBJ1-5, with D hard to call. The CDR3 runs 19 residues. Germline V gene sequence: CDR1 SEHNR, CDR2 FQNEAQ (reference sequence). V was cut by 1 base and J by 2 bases, with 21 bases left in between. CDR3 protein: CASSLEPGPVRIRNQPQHF. The CDR3, as DNA: TGTGCCAGCAGCTTAGAGCCCGGGCCTGTAAGGATACGCAATCAGCCCCAGCATTTT.

The chain links TRBV29-1 to TRBJ2-7; D is undetermined. Trimming pared 4 bases from V and 5 bases from J, leaving 12 bases between. The CDR3 runs to 12 residues. CDR1 and CDR2 (germline): SQVTM, ANQGSEA. Here the CDR3 reads CSVVALSHEQYF. CDR3 coding DNA: TGCAGCGTTGTTGCCCTTAGCCACGAGCAGTACTTC.

This clone has only one observation. This chain's CDR3 is CASSVWLGDTQYF. The CDR3 DNA reads as TGTGCCAGCAGTGTATGGTTGGGAGATACGCAGTATTTT. The V call is TRBV6-1, the J call TRBJ2-3; D is uncertain. V lost 4 bases and J 5 bases, leaving 10 bases between the germline ends. CDR3 size: 13 residues. Germline lookup yields CDR1 MNHNS and CDR2 SASEGT.

CDR3 protein: CASSYPTMGHLNYSNQPQHF. The CDR3 DNA reads TGCGCCAGCAGCTACCCCACGATGGGACACCTGAATTATAGCAATCAGCCCCAGCATTTT. The chain recombines TRBV5-1 with TRBJ1-5, with D perhaps matching TRBD1 (6 bases). This CDR3 spans 20 amino acids. The germline V gene encodes CDR1 SGHRS and CDR2 YFSETQ. Trimming took 3 bases from V and 0 from J, leaving 25 bases between them.

This rearrangement joins TRBV14 to TRBJ2-7; D remains ambiguous. The CDR3 sequence is 16 residues long. Germline V gives CDR1 SGHDN, CDR2 FVKESK. V was shortened by 1 base and J by 2 bases, with 15 bases between the two germline ends. The CDR3 nucleotides are TGTGCCAGCAGCCAAGCTGACGAGTCAGACGCCTACGAGCAGTACTTC. Residues: CASSQADESDAYEQYF.

The CDR3 DNA is TGCGCCAGCAGCCCGGACCGAGGGGCCTACGAGCAGTACTTC. Its protein is CASSPDRGAYEQYF. The chain carries TRBV4-1 and TRBJ2-7; D is perhaps TRBD1 or TRBD2 (5 bases each). The germline V gene encodes CDR1 MGHRA and CDR2 YSYEKL. The V and J ends lost 4 bases and 2 bases respectively, with 12 bases between them. The CDR3 runs to 14 residues.

With respect to this clone: Other DNA sequences within the sample encode an identical CDR3. This sequence joins TRBV4-1 and TRBJ2-7; D remains unclear. This CDR3 contains 13 residues. V shed 0 bases and J shed 2 bases, with 5 bases lying between them. Germline-derived CDR1 and CDR2 are MGHRA and YSYEKL. CDR3 sequence reads: CASSQEGTYEQYF. The CDR3 bases are TGCGCCAGCAGCCAAGAGGGAACCTACGAGCAGTACTTC.

The chain carries TRBV9 and TRBJ1-1, with 7 bases lining up with TRBD1. Trimming at V came to 0 bases and at J to 5 bases, leaving 7 bases not matched to a gene. CDR1 and CDR2 from the germline V gene are SGDLS and YYNGEE. The CDR3 covers 15 residues. The CDR3 region is CASSVVTGVATEAFF. In DNA, the CDR3 is TGTGCCAGCAGCGTAGTTACAGGGGTGGCGACTGAAGCTTTCTTT.

This chain's CDR3 is CASSLPTDGGSADEQYF. In DNA form, the CDR3 reads TGTGCCAGCAGCCTCCCGACAGATGGAGGGTCAGCGGACGAGCAGTACTTC. The chain recombines TRBV7-2 with TRBJ2-7, with a tentative D call TRBD2 (6 bases). This CDR3 is 17 amino acids long. Germline CDR1 reads SGHTA; CDR2 reads FQGNSA. The V gene lost 5 bases and the J gene lost 5 bases, with 25 bases spanning the gap.

The chain combines TRBV9 with TRBJ2-6; D is unclear. CDR1 SGDLS and CDR2 YYNGEE come from the germline V gene. The CDR3 has 15 residues. With 0 bases removed from V and 1 base from J, the gap between germline ends came to 5 bases. CDR3 loop: CASSVGGSGANVLTF. In DNA form, the CDR3 reads TGTGCCAGCAGCGTAGGTGGGTCTGGGGCCAACGTCCTGACTTTC.

The rearrangement uses TRBV4-1 and TRBJ1-1; D is perhaps TRBD1 (5 bases). This CDR3 is 14 amino acids long. Germline values: CDR1 MGHRA, CDR2 YSYEKL. V was clipped by 1 base and J by 1 base, with 7 bases between them. CDR3 amino acids: CASSQVGENTEAFF. The CDR3 DNA reads as TGCGCCAGCAGCCAAGTGGGGGAGAACACTGAAGCTTTCTTT.

This clone was picked up one time. This chain connects TRBV6-5 to TRBJ1-5, with 7 bases matching TRBD1. The CDR3 is made up of 15 amino acids. V lost 0 bases and J lost 6; bases outside the gene matches: 5. In germline, CDR1 is MNHEY, CDR2 SVGAGI. The CDR3 nucleotides are TGTGCCAGCAGTTACTCCCCAGGGGGTGGTCAGCCCCAGCATTTT. Residues: CASSYSPGGGQPQHF.